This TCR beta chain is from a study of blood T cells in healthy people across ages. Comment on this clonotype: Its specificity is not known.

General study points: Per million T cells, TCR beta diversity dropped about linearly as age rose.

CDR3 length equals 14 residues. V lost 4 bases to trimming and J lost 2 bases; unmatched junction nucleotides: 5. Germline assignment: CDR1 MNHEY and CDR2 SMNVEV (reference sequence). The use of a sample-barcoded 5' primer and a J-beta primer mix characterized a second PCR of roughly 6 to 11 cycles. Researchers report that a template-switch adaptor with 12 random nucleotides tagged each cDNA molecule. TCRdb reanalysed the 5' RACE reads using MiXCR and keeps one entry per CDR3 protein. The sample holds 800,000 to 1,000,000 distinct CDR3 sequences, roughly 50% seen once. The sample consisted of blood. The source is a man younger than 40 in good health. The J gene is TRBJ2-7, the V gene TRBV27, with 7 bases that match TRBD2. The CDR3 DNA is TGTGCCAGCAGTTCACGGGGGGAACCCTACGAGCAGTACTTC. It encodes CASSSRGEPYEQYF.